Presented here are 5 T cell receptor beta chains from one specimen sequenced in a study of metastatic and nonmetastatic thyroid tumors. TCRdb re-called the PCR reads with MiXCR. The table has 15,000 or so clones, around 4% seen once. Thyroid surgery was preceded by no treatment in any patient. The sequenced material came from tumor tissue. All receptors derive from a female donor with papillary thyroid cancer or a benign thyroid nodule (not recorded which). Some clones in this sample may be carry-over from other donors' samples.

This chain joins TRBV6-1 and TRBJ2-1; possibly TRBD2 for D (5 bases). Germline V lookup: CDR1 MNHNS, CDR2 SASEGT. CDR3 size: 14 residues. Trimming removed 6 bases at V and 4 bases at J, with 13 bases between. The CDR3, as DNA: TGTGCCAGCAGCCCTAGAGGGCCTTACAATGAGCAGTTCTTC. Its translation: CASSPRGPYNEQFF.

This clone is deemed medium-sized. Other DNA sequences in this sample translate to the same CDR3. For the CDR3, the DNA is TGTGCCAGCAGCCATCCGACAGGGGGAATGAGCACCGGGGAGCTGTTTTTT. Translation: CASSHPTGGMSTGELFF. The genes are TRBV4-2 and TRBJ2-2; 9 bases match TRBD1. There are 17 residues in the CDR3. Germline V CDR1 and CDR2: LGHNA, YNFKEQ. J lost 4 bases, V lost 3 bases, and 9 bases had no gene match.

This clone turned up a few times. The CDR3 region is CASTGGTDSYEQYF. The CDR3 DNA reads as TGTGCCAGCACGGGCGGGACAGATTCCTACGAGCAGTACTTC. V gene TRBV6-1 combines with J gene TRBJ2-7; D is possibly TRBD1 (7 bases). The CDR3 length is 14 residues. Germline V gene sequence: CDR1 MNHNS, CDR2 SASEGT. Trimming removed 7 bases from V and 1 base from J, with 14 bases in between.

A few counts support this clone. The V and J genes are TRBV5-1 and TRBJ2-7, with D perhaps matching TRBD1 (6 bases). V gave up 4 bases and J gave up 2 bases, with 10 bases separating them. The CDR3 loop spans 13 amino acids. Germline V gene data show CDR1 as SGHRS and CDR2 as YFSETQ. The CDR3 sequence: CASSRTVTYEQYF. As DNA, the CDR3 is TGCGCCAGCAGCCGGACAGTAACCTACGAGCAGTACTTC.

The CDR3 sequence: CASSNRDSRKELFF. The DNA for the CDR3 is TGTGCCAGCAGTAACCGGGACTCCCGTAAGGAGCTGTTTTTT. The chain couples TRBV6-5 to TRBJ2-2, with D perhaps matching TRBD2 (6 bases). The germline V gene has CDR1 MNHEY and CDR2 SVGAGI. The CDR3 has 14 amino acids. V dropped 5 bases and J dropped 10 bases, with 17 bases sitting between them.